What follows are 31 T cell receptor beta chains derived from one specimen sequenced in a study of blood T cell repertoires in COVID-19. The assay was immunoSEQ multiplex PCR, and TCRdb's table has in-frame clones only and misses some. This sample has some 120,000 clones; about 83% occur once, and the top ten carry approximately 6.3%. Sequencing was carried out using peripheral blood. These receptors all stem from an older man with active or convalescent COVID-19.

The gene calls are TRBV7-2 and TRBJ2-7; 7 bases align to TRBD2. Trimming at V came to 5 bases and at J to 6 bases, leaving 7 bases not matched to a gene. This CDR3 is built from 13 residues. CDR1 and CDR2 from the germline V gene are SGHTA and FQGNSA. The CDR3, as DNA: TGTGCCAGCAGCGCCCCGGGGGGTTTCGAGCAGTACTTC. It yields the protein CASSAPGGFEQYF. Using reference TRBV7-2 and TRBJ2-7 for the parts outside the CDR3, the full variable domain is GAGVSQSPSNKVTEKGKDVELRCDPISGHTALYWYRQSLGQGLEFLIYFQGNSAPDKSGLPSDRFSAERTGGSVSTLTIQRTQQEDSAVYLCASSAPGGFEQYFGPGTRLTVT.

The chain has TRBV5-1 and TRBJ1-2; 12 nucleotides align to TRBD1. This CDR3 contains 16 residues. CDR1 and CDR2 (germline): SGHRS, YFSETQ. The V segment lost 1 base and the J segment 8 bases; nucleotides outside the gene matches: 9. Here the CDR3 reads CASSLPVGTGGEGYTF. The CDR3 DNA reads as TGCGCCAGCAGCTTGCCAGTCGGGACAGGGGGCGAGGGCTACACCTTC.

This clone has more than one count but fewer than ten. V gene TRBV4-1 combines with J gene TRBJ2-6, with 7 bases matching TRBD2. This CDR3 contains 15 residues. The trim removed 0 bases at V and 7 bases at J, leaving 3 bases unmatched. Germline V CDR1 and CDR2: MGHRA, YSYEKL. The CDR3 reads CASSQDGTNANVLTF. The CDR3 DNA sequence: TGCGCCAGCAGCCAAGACGGGACTAACGCCAACGTCCTGACTTTC.

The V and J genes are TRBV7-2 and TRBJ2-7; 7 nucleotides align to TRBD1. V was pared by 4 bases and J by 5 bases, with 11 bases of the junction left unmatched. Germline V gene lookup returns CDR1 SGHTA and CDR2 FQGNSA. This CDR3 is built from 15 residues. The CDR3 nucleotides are TGTGCCAGCAGCTCTCATCCAGGGGGTATCAACGAGCAGTACTTC. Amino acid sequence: CASSSHPGGINEQYF.

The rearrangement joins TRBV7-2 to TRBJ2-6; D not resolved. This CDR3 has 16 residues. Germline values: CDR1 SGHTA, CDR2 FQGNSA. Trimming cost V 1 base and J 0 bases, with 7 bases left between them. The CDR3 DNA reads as TGTGCCAGCAGCTTAGTACGGAGCTCTGGGGCCAACGTCCTGACTTTC. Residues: CASSLVRSSGANVLTF. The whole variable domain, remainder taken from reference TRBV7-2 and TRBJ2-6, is GAGVSQSPSNKVTEKGKDVELRCDPISGHTALYWYRQSLGQGLEFLIYFQGNSAPDKSGLPSDRFSAERTGGSVSTLTIQRTQQEDSAVYLCASSLVRSSGANVLTFGAGSRLTVL.

CDR3 DNA: TGTGCCAGCAGCTCCAAGACTAGCGGGGGGACCCAGTACTTC. Amino acids: CASSSKTSGGTQYF. V and J are TRBV5-4 and TRBJ2-4; 12 nucleotides match TRBD2. TRBJ2-5 explains the end of the DNA better; the J call may be wrong. The CDR3 consists of 14 residues. Germline V gene data show CDR1 as SGHNT and CDR2 as YYREEE (reference sequence).

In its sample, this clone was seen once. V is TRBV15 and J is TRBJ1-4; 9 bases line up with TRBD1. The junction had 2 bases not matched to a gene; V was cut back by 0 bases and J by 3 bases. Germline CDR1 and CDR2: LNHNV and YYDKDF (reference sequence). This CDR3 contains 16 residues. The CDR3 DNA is TGTGCCACCAGCAGAGATGGACAGGGGTCTAATGAAAAACTGTTTTTT. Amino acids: CATSRDGQGSNEKLFF. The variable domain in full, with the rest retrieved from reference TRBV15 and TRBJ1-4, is DAMVIQNPRYQVTQFGKPVTLSCSQTLNHNVMYWYQQKSSQAPKLLFHYYDKDFNNEADTPDNFQSRRPNTSFCFLDIRSPGLGDTAMYLCATSRDGQGSNEKLFFGSGTQLSVL.

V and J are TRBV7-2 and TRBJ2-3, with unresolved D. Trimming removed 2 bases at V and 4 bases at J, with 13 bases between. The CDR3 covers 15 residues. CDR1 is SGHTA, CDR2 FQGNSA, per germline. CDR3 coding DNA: TGTGCCAGCAGCTTACAACCCTCCTGGCCAGATACGCAGTATTTT. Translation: CASSLQPSWPDTQYF.

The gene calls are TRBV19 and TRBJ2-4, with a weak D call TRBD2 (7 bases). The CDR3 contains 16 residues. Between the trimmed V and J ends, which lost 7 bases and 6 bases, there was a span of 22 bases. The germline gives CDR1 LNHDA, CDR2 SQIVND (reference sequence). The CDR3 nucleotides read TGTGCCAGTACCCCCCTGCGGGCGGGGGCGGGAAACATTCAGTACTTC. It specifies CASTPLRAGAGNIQYF.

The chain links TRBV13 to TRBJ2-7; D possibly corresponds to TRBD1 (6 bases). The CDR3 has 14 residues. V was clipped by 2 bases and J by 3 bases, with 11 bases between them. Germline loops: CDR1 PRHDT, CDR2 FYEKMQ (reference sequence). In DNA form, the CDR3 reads TGTGCCAGCAGCTTAACCAGGGGATACTACGAGCAGTACTTC. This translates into CASSLTRGYYEQYF.

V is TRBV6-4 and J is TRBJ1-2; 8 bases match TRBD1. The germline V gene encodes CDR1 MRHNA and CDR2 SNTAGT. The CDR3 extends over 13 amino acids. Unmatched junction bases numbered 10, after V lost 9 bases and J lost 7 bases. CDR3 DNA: TGTGCCAGTCGCTCTCAGGGGGCCGGTGGCTACACCTTC. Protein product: CASRSQGAGGYTF.

The CDR3 DNA reads as TGTGCCAGCAGCGGCACAGGGTTGGGTGAAAAACTGTTTTTT. Encoded protein: CASSGTGLGEKLFF. The genes are TRBV7-9 and TRBJ1-4, with a weak D call TRBD1 (6 bases). CDR1 SEHNR and CDR2 FQNEAQ come from the germline V gene (reference sequence). CDR3 size: 14 residues. V lost 5 bases to trimming and J lost 7 bases, with 14 bases between them.

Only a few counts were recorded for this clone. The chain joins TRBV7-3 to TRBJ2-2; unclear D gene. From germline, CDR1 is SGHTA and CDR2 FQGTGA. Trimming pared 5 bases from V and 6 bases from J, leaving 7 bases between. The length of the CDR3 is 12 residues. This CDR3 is CASSHAAGELFF. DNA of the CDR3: TGTGCCAGCAGCCATGCGGCCGGGGAGCTGTTTTTT.

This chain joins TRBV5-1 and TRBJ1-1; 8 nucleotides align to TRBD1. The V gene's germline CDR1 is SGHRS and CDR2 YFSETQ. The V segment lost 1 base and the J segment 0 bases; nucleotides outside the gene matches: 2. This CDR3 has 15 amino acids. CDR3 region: CASSLTGQVNTEAFF. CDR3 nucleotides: TGCGCCAGCAGCTTGACGGGACAGGTGAACACTGAAGCTTTCTTT.

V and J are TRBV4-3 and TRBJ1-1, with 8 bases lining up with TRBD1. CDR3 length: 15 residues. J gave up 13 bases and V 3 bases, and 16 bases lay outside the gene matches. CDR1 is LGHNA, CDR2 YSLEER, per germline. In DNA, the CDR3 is TGCGCCAGCAGCCAGAGCCAGGGGGCATTAACCCGAGTTTTCTTT. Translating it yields CASSQSQGALTRVFF.

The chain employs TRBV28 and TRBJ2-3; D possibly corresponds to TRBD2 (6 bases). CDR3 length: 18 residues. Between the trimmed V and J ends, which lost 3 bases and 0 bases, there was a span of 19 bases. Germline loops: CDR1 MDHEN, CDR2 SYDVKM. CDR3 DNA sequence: TGTGCCAGCAGTTTCTCTTTTGGGGACTTACCAAGCACAGATACGCAGTATTTT. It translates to CASSFSFGDLPSTDTQYF.

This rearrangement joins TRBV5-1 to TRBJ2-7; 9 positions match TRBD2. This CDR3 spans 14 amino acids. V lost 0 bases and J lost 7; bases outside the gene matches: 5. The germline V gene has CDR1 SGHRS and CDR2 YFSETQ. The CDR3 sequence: CASSLGLAGREQYF. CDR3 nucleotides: TGCGCCAGCAGCTTGGGTCTAGCGGGGCGTGAGCAGTACTTC.

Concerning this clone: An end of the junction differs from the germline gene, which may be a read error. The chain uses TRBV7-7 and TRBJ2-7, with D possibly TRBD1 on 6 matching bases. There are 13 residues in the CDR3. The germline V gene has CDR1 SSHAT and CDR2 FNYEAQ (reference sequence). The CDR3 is CASSPRGGDEQYF. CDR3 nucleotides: TGTGCTAGCAGCCCTAGAGGGGGAGACGAGCAGTACTTC.

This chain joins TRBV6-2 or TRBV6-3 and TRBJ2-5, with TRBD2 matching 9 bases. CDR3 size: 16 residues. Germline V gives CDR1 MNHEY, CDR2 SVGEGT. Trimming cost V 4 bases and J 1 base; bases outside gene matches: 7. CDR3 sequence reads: CASSFAGSGGQETQYF. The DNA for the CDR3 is TGTGCCAGCAGTTTCGCCGGTAGCGGGGGCCAAGAGACCCAGTACTTC.

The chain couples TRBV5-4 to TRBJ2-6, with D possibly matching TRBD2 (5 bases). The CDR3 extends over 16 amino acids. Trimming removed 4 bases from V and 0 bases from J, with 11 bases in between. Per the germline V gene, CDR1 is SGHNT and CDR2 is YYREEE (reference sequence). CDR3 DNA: TGTGCCAGCAGCGTCCGACGGGACTCTGGGGCCAACGTCCTGACTTTC. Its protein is CASSVRRDSGANVLTF.

CDR3 in amino acids: CASSVETGMNTGELFF. In nucleotides, the CDR3 is TGTGCCAGCAGTGTGGAGACAGGGATGAACACCGGGGAGCTGTTTTTT. The genes are TRBV2 and TRBJ2-2, with 7 bases fitting TRBD1. The CDR3 length is 16 residues. Trimming removed 4 bases from V and 1 base from J; junction bases left unmatched: 6. Germline V gene data show CDR1 as SNHLY and CDR2 as FYNNEI.

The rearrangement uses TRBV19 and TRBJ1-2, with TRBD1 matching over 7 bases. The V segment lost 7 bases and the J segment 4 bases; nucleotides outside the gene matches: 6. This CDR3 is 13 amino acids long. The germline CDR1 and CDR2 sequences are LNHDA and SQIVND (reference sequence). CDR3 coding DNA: TGTGCCAGTACCCTGGGACAGATCTATGGCTACACCTTC. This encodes CASTLGQIYGYTF.

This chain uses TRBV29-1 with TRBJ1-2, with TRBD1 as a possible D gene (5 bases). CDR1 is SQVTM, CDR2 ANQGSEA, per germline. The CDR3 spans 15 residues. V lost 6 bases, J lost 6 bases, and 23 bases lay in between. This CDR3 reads CSVSNELRGFDGYTF. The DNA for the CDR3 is TGCAGCGTCTCCAATGAGTTAAGGGGCTTTGATGGCTACACCTTC.

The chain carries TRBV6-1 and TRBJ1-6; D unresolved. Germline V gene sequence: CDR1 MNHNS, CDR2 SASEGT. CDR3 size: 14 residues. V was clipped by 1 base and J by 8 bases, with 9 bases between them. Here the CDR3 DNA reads TGTGCCAGCAGTGAAGTACAGTGGGATTCACCCCTCCACTTT. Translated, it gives CASSEVQWDSPLHF.

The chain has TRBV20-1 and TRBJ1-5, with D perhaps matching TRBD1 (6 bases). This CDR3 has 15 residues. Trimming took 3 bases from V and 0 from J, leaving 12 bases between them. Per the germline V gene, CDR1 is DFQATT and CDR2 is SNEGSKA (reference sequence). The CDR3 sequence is CSASEDSYSNQPQHF. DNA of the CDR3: TGCAGTGCTAGTGAGGACAGCTATAGCAATCAGCCCCAGCATTTT.

The CDR3 region has the DNA TGTGCCATCAGTGATTCCCAGACTAGCGGGGGTAACAATGAGCAGTTCTTC. It is translated as CAISDSQTSGGNNEQFF. The rearrangement joins TRBV10-3 to TRBJ2-1; 12 bases are a match to TRBD2. The V gene's germline CDR1 is ENHRY and CDR2 SYGVKD. V dropped 3 bases and J dropped 5; count of bases not matched to a gene: 8. This CDR3 contains 17 residues.

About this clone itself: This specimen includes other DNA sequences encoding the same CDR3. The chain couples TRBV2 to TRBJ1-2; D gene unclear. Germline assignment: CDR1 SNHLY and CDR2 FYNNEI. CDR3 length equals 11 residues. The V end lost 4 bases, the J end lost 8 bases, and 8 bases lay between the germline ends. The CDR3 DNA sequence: TGTGCCAGCAGTGGGGGAGGGGGCTACACCTTC. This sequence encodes CASSGGGGYTF.

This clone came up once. The CDR3 region is CASRMRDRAVGNYGYTF. The CDR3 nucleotides read TGTGCCAGCAGAATGAGGGACAGGGCAGTCGGGAACTATGGCTACACCTTC. The chain couples TRBV28 to TRBJ1-2; 9 bases are a match to TRBD1. The CDR3 runs 17 residues. V shed 6 bases, J shed 2 bases, and the junction held 13 bases outside the gene matches. CDR1 MDHEN and CDR2 SYDVKM come from the germline V gene.

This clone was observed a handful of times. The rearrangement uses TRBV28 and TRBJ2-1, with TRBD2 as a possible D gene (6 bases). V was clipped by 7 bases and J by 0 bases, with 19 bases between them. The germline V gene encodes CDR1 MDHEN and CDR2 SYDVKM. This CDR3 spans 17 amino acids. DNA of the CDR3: TGTGCCAGCACTTCCTCCGGACGGGAGAGCTCCTACAATGAGCAGTTCTTC. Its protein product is CASTSSGRESSYNEQFF.

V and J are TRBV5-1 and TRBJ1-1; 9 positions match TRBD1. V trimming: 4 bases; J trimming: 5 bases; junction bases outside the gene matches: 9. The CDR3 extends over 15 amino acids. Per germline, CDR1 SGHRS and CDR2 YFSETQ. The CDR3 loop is CASSGQQGAGTEAFF. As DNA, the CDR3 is TGCGCCAGCAGCGGCCAACAGGGGGCAGGGACTGAAGCTTTCTTT.

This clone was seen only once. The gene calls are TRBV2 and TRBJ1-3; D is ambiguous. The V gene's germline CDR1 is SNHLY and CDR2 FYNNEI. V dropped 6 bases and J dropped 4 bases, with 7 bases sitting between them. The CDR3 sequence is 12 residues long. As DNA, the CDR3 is TGTGCCAGCAGACTCTTAGGAAACACCATATATTTT. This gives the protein CASRLLGNTIYF.